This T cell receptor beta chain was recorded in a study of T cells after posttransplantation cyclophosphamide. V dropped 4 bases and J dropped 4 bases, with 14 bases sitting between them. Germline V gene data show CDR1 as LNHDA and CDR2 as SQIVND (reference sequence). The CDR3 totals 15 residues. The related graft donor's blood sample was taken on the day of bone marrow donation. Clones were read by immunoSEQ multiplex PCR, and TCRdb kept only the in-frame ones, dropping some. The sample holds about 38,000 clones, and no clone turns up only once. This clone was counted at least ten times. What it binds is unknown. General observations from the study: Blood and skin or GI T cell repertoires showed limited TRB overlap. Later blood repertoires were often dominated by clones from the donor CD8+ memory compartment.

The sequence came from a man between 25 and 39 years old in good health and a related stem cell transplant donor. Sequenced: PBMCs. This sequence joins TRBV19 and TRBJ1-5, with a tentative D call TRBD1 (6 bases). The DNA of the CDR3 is TGTGCCAGTAGTAAGGGGACACTAACTAATCAGCCCCAGCATTTT. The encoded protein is CASSKGTLTNQPQHF.